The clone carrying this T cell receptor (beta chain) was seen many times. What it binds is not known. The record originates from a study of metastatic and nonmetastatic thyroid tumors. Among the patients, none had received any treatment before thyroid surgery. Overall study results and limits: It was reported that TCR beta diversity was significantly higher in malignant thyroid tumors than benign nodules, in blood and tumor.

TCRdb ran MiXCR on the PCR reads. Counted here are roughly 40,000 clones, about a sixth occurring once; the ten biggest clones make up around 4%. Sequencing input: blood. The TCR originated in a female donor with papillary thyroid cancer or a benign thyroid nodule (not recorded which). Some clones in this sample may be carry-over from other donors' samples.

CDR3 loop: CASSVGSPRETQYF. In DNA form, the CDR3 reads TGTGCCAGCAGCGTAGGGAGTCCCCGGGAGACCCAGTACTTC. V is TRBV9 and J is TRBJ2-5; D remains unclear. This CDR3 is 14 amino acids long. V was trimmed by 0 bases and J by 5 bases, leaving 11 bases between them. Germline V gene sequence: CDR1 SGDLS, CDR2 YYNGEE.